The clone carrying this TCR beta chain was observed a few times. The CDR3 runs to 14 residues. Germline CDR1 reads KGHSH; CDR2 reads LQKENI. The V end was cut by 2 bases, the J end by 4 bases, with 8 bases between. This sample stems from a study of memory CD4+ T cells and cytomegalovirus serostatus. The sort gate was single viable CD3+CD4+CD8-CD45RO+ cells for memory CD4+ T cells. CMV serostatus came from serum IgG against pp150, pp28, p38, p52. TCRdb keeps only in-frame clones here, not all; method: immunoSEQ multiplex PCR. The repertoire has around 84,000 clones, 80% of them found once; the top ten carry less than 0.85%.

The specimen was memory CD4+ T cells from blood. The chain is built from TRBV18 and TRBJ2-2; possibly TRBD2 for D (5 bases). The sequence derives from an adult in good health and CMV-seronegative. This CDR3 is CASSPGLVTGELFF. CDR3 bases: TGTGCCAGCTCACCAGGACTTGTCACCGGGGAGCTGTTTTTT.